This T cell receptor beta chain was obtained from a study of blood T cell repertoires in COVID-19 (TCRdb year 2020). At the level of the whole study: Samples from collaborators originated in the United States, Italy and Spain and spanned both the acute and convalescent phases of COVID-19. A de-identified subject ID, COVID-19 status, age in years and sex were almost always included in the sample metadata. The repertoires were made available in a free public database intended to serve as a resource for research on the immune response to SARS-CoV-2. The prospective study material was composed of cDNA or gDNA derived from T cells, B-cell-depleted T cells, or PBMCs. Where available, HLA class I and class II types were taken from metadata supplied by the sample provider and were not determined by assay-based typing. Deeply sampled blood TCRbeta repertoires from subjects exposed to, actively infected with, or recovered from COVID-19 were included in the dataset. Samples were obtained from the ongoing ImmuneRACE study (first 160 participants) and from over 1,000 subjects provided by 6 global collaborators. On the study overall, not on this receptor specifically: How much clinical and demographic metadata was included differed by source and by participant, and the metadata was provided uncurated.

The immunoSEQ Assay, a bias-controlled multiplex PCR, was used to amplify TCRbeta CDR3 regions from genomic DNA. In the original analysis: The number of nucleated cells in each sample was estimated from the amplification of reference gene primers within the assay. Sequence reads were collapsed and filtered to measure the absolute abundance of every unique TCRbeta CDR3 rearrangement. For each sample, productive Simpson clonality was calculated as the square root of Simpson's diversity index over productive rearrangements. What TCRdb holds here is the immuneACCESS table cut down to in-frame rearrangements. Part of the clones is not present; checked against another copy, under half of the missing clones reflect an unresolved V gene, and the others are unexplained. That table gives V, J and clone size, and the DNA gave D and trimming. The sample table records a few hundred thousand clones; about nine tenths of these occur just once. The top ten clonotypes cover around 8% of the sample.

On this clone: The specificity of this receptor is unknown. It has no much larger one-base neighbor in the sample; base qualities were not kept.

Participants in the prospective study were enrolled through a virtual design, were aged about 18 to 100 years, and lived in roughly 24 United States geographic areas. To assign participants to cohorts, the prospective study relied on clinical history that participants themselves reported in a screening survey and a study questionnaire. ImmuneRACE Cohort 3 recovered participants were defined by two consecutive negative NP/OP PCR tests, healthcare professional clearance, or symptom resolution. Mobile phlebotomists in the prospective study collected whole blood, serum and a nasopharyngeal or oropharyngeal swab from every participant. Over an approximately 2-month period, participants in the prospective study had the option of providing additional blood draws and questionnaires. Blood samples from the prospective study were shipped frozen or at room temperature prior to DNA extraction. This clonotype was obtained from a woman aged 55-69 years who had recovered from COVID-19. The sample consisted of PBMCs or T cells enriched from blood (not recorded which).

CDR3 reads: CASSSPGQAYEQYF. In nucleotides, the sequence is TGCGCCAGCAGTTCCCCGGGACAGGCTTACGAGCAGTACTTC. This receptor chain uses TRBV5-1 and TRBJ2-7, and TRBD1 matches 8 of the central bases. After removal of 5 bases from V and 4 bases from J, the junction retains 8 bases not matched to a gene. In the germline V gene, CDR1 corresponds to SGHRS and CDR2 to YFSETQ. From cysteine to phenylalanine, the CDR3 is 14 amino acids long. Here the CDR3 DNA is all that survives: 42 bases in frame from base 1.